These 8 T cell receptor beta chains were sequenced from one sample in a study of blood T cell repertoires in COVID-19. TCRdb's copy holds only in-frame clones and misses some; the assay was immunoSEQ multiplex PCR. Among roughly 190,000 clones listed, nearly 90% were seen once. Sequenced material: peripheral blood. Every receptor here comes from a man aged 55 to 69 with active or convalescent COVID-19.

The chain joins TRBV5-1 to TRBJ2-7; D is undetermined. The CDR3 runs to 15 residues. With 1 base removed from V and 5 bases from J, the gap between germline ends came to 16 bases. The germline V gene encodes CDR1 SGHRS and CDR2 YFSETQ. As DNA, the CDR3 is TGCGCCAGCAGCTTGTTAGAAAGTCAGGCTCACGAGCAGTACTTC. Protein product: CASSLLESQAHEQYF.

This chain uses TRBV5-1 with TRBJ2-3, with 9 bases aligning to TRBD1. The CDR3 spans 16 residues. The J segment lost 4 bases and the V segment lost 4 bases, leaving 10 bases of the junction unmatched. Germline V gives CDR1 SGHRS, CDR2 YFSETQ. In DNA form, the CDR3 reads TGCGCCAGCAGCGACCCGGGACAGGGTTTCCCAGATACGCAGTATTTT. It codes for CASSDPGQGFPDTQYF.

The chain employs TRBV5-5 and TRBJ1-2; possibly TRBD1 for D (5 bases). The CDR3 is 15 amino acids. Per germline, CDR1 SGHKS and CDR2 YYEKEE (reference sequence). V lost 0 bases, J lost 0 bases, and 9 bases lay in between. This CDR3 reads CASSLEGVANYGYTF. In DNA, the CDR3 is TGTGCCAGCAGCTTGGAAGGGGTAGCTAACTATGGCTACACCTTC. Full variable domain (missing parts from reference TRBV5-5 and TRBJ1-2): DAGVTQSPTHLIKTRGQQVTLRCSPISGHKSVSWYQQVLGQGPQFIFQYYEKEERGRGNFPDRFSARQFPNYSSELNVNALLLGDSALYLCASSLEGVANYGYTFGSGTRLTVV.

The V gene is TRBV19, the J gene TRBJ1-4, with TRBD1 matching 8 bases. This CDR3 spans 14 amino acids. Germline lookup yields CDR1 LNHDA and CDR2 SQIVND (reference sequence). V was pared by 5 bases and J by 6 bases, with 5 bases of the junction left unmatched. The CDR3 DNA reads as TGTGCCAGTAGTGAGACAGGGGCGGATGAAAAACTGTTTTTT. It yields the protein CASSETGADEKLFF.

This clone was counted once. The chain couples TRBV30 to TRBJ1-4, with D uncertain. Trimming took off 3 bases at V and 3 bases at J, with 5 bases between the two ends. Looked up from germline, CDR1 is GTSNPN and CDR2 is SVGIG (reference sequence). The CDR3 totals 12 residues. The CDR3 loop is CAWSQSNEKLFF. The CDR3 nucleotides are TGTGCCTGGAGCCAGTCTAATGAAAAACTGTTTTTT.

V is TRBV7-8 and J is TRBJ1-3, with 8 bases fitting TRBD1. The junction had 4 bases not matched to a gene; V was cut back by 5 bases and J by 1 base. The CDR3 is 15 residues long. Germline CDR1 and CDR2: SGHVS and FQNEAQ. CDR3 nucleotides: TGTGCCAGCAGCCCACAGGGGGAGTCTGGAAACACCATATATTTT. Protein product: CASSPQGESGNTIYF.

CDR3 protein: CASSISADHKFSPLHF. The CDR3 region has the DNA TGTGCCAGTAGTATATCAGCGGACCACAAATTTTCACCCCTCCACTTT. The chain employs TRBV19 and TRBJ1-6; no reliable D call. The V gene lost 2 bases and the J gene lost 9 bases, with 17 bases spanning the gap. Germline V gene lookup returns CDR1 LNHDA and CDR2 SQIVND (reference sequence). This CDR3 comprises 16 residues.

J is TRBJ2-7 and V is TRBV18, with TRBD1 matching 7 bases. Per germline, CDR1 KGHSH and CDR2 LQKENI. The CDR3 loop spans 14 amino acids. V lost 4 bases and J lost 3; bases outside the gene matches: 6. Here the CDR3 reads CASSHSDRSYEQYF. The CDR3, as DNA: TGTGCCAGCTCACACTCGGACAGGAGCTACGAGCAGTACTTC.